The sequence of this T cell receptor (beta chain) was determined in a study of CD8 T cells in ankylosing spondylitis. Broader study findings: Earlier work had already found some motif variants in reactive arthritis synovial fluid and blood. Made up of under ten highly homologous variants, a TCR beta motif appeared characteristic of ankylosing spondylitis blood. Reports say disease-linked clones showed up significantly more in matched ankylosing spondylitis synovial fluid.

V lost 4 bases, J lost 8 bases, and 13 bases stayed unmatched. This CDR3 contains 17 residues. Germline lookup yields CDR1 LGHDT and CDR2 YNNKEL (reference sequence). Using its own MiXCR run on the 5' RACE reads, TCRdb lists one record per CDR3 protein. The sample records roughly 130,000 distinct CDR3 sequences, roughly an eighth being singletons. In this sample, this clonotype turned up many times. What it recognizes is unknown. This chain links TRBV3-1 with TRBJ2-1; 11 bases agree with TRBD2. Sequenced input: blood, either unsorted or a sorted T cell fraction (not recorded which). This receptor was identified in a female donor with ankylosing spondylitis or in good health (not recorded which). The CDR3 bases are TGTGCCAGCAGCCGACGCGTCCATAGCGGGAGGGGAGATGAGCAGTTCTTC. Protein sequence: CASSRRVHSGRGDEQFF.